The clone carrying this TCR beta chain was counted at least ten times. Its target is unknown. The TCR library protocol attached unique molecular identifiers to the individual cDNA molecules. TCRdb recomputed calls from the 5' RACE reads with MiXCR, one row per CDR3 protein. The table records 35,000 to 40,000 distinct CDR3 sequences, 9% to 10% of them present only once. The data derive from a study of early T cells in non-severe SARS-CoV-2 infection. Looking at the study overall: The chains were unpaired, and the sequenced material was bulk RNA from unsorted whole blood.

General study results and limits: There was a bias toward anti-spike CD8 responses in VDJdb matching, which missed private and CD4 specificities.

The sample comprised whole blood. The TCR was taken from an adult who was a healthcare worker with PCR-confirmed SARS-CoV-2 infection or an uninfected control (not recorded which).

The CDR3 nucleotides are TGTGCCAGCAGTGCGACCCAGAACACTGAAGCTTTCTTT. This sequence encodes CASSATQNTEAFF. The gene calls are TRBV6-1 and TRBJ1-1; D remains ambiguous. V dropped 4 bases and J dropped 1 base, with 7 bases sitting between them. The CDR3 loop spans 13 amino acids. Germline values: CDR1 MNHNS, CDR2 SASEGT.